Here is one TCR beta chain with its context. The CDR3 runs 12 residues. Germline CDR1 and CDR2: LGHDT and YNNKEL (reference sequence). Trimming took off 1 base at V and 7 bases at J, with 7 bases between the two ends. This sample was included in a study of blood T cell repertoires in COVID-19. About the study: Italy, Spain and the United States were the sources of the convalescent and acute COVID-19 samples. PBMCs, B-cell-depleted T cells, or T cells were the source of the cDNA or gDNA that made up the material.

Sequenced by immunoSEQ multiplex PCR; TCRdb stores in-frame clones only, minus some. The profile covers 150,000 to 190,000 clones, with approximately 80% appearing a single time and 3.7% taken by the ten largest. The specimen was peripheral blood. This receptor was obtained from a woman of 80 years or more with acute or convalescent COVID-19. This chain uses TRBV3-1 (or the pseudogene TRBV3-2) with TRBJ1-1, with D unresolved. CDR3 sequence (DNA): TGTGCCAGCAGCCAAGGGGCCCATGAAGCTTTCTTT. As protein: CASSQGAHEAFF.